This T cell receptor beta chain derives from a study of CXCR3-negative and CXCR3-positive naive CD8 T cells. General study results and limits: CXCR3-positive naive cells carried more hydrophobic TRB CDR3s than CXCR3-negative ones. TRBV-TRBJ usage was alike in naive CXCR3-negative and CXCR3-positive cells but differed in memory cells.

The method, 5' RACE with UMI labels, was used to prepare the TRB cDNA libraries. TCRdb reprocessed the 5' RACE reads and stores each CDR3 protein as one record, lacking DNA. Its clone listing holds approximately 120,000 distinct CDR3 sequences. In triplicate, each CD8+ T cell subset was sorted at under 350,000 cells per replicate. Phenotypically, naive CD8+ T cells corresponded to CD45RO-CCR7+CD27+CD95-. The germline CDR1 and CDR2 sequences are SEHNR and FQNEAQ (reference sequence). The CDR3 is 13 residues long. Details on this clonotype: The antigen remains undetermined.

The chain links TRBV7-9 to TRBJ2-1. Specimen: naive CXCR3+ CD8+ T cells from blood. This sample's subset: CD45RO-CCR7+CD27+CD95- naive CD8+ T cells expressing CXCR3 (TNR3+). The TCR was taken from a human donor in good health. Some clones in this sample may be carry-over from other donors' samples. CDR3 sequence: CASRNVGSDEQFF.